This entry describes one T cell receptor beta chain. By how much of the sample it makes up, this clonotype is medium-sized (0.01 to 0.1%). Its cognate antigen has yet to be identified. No clone much larger than this one lies a single base away; base qualities are absent. Sequencing was performed on an Illumina MiSeq. In TCRdb, the public reads were trimmed at Q25 with fastp and aligned with MiXCR, with productive beta chains retained. Every entry covers one CDR3 protein and lists the most common genes and DNA from its rows. Counted in this sample were under 2,000 distinct CDR3 sequences; roughly 8% of them appeared once. The leading ten clones occupy approximately 12% of the sample. Inclusive of the bounding cysteine and phenylalanine, the CDR3 is 13 residues long. Kept here is only the CDR3 DNA, which spans 39 bases and is read in frame from base 1. V gives up 6 bases and J gives up 6 bases, and the segment between their germline ends measures 16 bases. CDR1 and CDR2 (SQVTM, ANQGSEA) derive from the germline V gene.

The entry originates in a study. The V and J segments used are TRBV29-1 and TRBJ2-3; a tentative D call is TRBD2 (6 bases match). Source material: CD4+ T cells from peripheral blood. This clonotype was sampled from a human donor with rheumatoid arthritis. The nucleotide sequence reads TGCAGCGTCCGGGGAGCGGGCGGGGATACGCAGTATTTT. The encoded protein is CSVRGAGGDTQYF.